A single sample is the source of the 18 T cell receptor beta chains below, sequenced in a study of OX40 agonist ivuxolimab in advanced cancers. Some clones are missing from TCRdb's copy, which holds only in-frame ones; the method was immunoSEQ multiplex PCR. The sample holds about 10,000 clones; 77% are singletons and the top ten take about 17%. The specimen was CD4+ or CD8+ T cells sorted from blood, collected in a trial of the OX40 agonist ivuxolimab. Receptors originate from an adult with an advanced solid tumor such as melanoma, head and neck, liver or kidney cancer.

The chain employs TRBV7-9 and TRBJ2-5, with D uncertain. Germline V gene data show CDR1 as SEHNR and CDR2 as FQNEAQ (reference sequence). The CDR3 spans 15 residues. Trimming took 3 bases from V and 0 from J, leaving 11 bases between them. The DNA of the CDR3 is TGTGCCAGCAGCTTGTCTGGGCTCTACCAAGAGACCCAGTACTTC. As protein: CASSLSGLYQETQYF. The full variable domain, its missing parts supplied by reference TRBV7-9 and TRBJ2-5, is DTGVSQNPRHKITKRGQNVTFRCDPISEHNRLYWYRQTLGQGPEFLTYFQNEAQLEKSRLLSDRFSAERPKGSFSTLEIQRTEQGDSAMYLCASSLSGLYQETQYFGPGTRLLVL.

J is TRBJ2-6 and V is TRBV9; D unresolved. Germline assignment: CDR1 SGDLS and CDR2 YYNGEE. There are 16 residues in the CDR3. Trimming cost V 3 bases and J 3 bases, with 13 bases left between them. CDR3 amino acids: CASSGTWLGGANVLTF. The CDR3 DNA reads TGTGCCAGCAGCGGCACATGGCTTGGTGGGGCCAACGTCCTGACTTTC.

CDR3 amino acids: CASSLGGNSNTEAFF. The CDR3 DNA is TGTGCCAGCAGCTTAGGTGGGAACTCGAACACTGAAGCTTTCTTT. The chain recombines TRBV7-3 with TRBJ1-1; D ambiguous. Trimming stripped 2 bases from V and 1 base from J, with 11 bases between. Germline lookup yields CDR1 SGHTA and CDR2 FQGTGA. The CDR3 is made up of 15 amino acids.

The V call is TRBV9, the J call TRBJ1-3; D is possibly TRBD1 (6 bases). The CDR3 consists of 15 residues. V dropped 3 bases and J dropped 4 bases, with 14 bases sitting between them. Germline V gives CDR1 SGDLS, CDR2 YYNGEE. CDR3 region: CASSGHGGGGNTIYF. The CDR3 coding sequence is TGTGCCAGCAGCGGCCACGGGGGCGGGGGAAACACCATATATTTT. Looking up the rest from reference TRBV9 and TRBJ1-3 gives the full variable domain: DSGVTQTPKHLITATGQRVTLRCSPRSGDLSVYWYQQSLDQGLQFLIQYYNGEERAKGNILERFSAQQFPDLHSELNLSSLELGDSALYFCASSGHGGGGNTIYFGEGSWLTVV.

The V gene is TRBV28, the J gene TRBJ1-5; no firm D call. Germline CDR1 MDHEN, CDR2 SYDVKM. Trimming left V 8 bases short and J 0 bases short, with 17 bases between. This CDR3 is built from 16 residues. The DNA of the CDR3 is TGTGCCAGCGAAACCCTGGCCGAGATTAGCAATCAGCCCCAGCATTTT. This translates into CASETLAEISNQPQHF.

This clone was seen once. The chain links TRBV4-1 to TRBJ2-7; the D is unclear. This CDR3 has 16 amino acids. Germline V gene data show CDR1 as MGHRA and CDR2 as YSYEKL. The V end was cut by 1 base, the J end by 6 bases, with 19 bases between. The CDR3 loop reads CASSQVSGSSRSEQYF. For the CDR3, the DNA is TGCGCCAGCAGCCAAGTTTCTGGCAGTAGTAGGTCCGAGCAGTACTTC.

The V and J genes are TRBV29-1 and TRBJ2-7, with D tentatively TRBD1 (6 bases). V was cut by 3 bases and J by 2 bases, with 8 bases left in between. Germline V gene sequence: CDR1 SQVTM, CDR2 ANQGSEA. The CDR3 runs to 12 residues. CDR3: CSVEAGAYEQYF. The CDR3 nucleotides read TGCAGCGTTGAGGCAGGGGCCTACGAGCAGTACTTC.

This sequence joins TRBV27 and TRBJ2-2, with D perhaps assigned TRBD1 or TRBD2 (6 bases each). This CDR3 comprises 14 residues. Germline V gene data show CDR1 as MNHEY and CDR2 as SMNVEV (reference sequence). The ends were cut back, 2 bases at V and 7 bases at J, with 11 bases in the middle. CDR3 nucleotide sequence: TGTGCCAGCAGTTTAGGAGGGGGATACGGGGAGCTGTTTTTT. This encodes CASSLGGGYGELFF.

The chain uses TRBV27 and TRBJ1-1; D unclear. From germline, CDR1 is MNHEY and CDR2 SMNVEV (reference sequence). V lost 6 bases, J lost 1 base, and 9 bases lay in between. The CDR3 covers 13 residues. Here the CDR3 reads CASRLTPNTEAFF. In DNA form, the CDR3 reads TGTGCCAGCAGATTGACACCGAACACTGAAGCTTTCTTT.

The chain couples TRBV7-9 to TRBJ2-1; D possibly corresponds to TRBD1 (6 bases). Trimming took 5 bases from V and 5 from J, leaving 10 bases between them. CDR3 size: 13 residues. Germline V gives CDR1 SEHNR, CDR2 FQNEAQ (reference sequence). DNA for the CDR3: TGTGCCAGCAGCCATAACAGGGACAATGAGCAGTTCTTC. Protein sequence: CASSHNRDNEQFF.

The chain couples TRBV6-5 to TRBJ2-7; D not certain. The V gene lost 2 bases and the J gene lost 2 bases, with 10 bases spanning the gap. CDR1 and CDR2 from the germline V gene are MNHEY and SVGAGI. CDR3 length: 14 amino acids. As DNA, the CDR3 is TGTGCCAGCAGTTACGGGGTCCTCCCCTACGAGCAGTACTTC. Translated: CASSYGVLPYEQYF.

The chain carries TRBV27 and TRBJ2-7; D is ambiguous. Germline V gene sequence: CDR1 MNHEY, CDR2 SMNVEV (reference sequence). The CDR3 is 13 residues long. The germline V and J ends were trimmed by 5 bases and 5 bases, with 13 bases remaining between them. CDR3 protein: CASSARRLDEQYF. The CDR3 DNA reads TGTGCCAGCAGTGCCCGAAGGTTGGACGAGCAGTACTTC.

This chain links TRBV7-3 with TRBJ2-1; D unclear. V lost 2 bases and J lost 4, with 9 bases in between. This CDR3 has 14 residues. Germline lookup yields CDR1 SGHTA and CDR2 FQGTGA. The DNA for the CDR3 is TGTGCCAGCAGCTTATCCCAATTGTACAATGAGCAGTTCTTC. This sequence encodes CASSLSQLYNEQFF.

The CDR3, as DNA: TGTGCCAGCAGTGATTACTCTGGGGCCAACGTCCTGACTTTC. It yields the protein CASSDYSGANVLTF. The gene calls are TRBV6-1 and TRBJ2-6, with D uncertain. The germline V gene has CDR1 MNHNS and CDR2 SASEGT. CDR3 length: 14 amino acids. Trimming removed 3 bases at V and 0 bases at J, with 3 bases between.

In DNA form, the CDR3 reads TGCGCCAGCAGGGGTAGTAATCAGCCCCAGCATTTT. It yields the protein CASRGSNQPQHF. V is TRBV10-2 and J is TRBJ1-5, with D hard to call. The germline V and J ends were trimmed by 6 bases and 4 bases, with 7 bases remaining between them. In germline, CDR1 is WSHSY, CDR2 SAAADI. The CDR3 has 12 amino acids.

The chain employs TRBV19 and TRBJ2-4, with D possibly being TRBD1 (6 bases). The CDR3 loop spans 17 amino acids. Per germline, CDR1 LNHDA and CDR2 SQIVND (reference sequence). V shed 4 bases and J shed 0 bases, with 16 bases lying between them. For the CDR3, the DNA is TGTGCCAGTAGTACGCCCGACAGGTCTTTAGCCAAAAACATTCAGTACTTC. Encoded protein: CASSTPDRSLAKNIQYF.

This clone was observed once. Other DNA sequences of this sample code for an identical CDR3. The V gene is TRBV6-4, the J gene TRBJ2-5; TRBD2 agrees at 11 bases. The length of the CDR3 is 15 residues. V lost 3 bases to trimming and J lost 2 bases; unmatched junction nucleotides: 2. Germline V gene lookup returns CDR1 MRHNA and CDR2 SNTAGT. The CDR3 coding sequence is TGTGCCAGCAGTGAACTAGCGGGGGAGCAAGAGACCCAGTACTTC. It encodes CASSELAGEQETQYF.

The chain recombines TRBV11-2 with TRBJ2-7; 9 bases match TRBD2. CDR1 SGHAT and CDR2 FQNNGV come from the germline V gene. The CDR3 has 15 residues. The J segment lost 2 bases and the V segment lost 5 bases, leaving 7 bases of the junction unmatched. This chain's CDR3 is CASSLIAGDAYEQYF. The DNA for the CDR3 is TGTGCCAGCAGCCTCATAGCGGGAGATGCCTACGAGCAGTACTTC.